This T cell receptor beta chain was identified during a study of CD8+ T cells in alopecia areata. Across the study: Each of the treated patients was given oral tofacitinib, 5 to 10 mg twice daily, for moderate-to-severe alopecia areata.

CDR1 is MGHRA and CDR2 is YSYEKL in the germline V gene. This CDR3 is 17 amino acids long. The germline V and J ends were trimmed by 0 bases and 5 bases, with 14 bases remaining between them. The authors extracted RNA and reverse transcribed it into cDNA as the sequencing template. The data were produced by immunoSEQ multiplex PCR, yet TCRdb's version contains in-frame clones alone and is incomplete. The sample includes more than 110,000 clones, around 60% of them seen just once. This receptor was taken from a human donor with alopecia areata. The genes are TRBV4-1 and TRBJ2-6; D gene ambiguous. The source material was CD4+ T cells sorted from blood, sampled at week 0. CDR3 coding DNA: TGCGCCAGCAGCCAAGATCCACAGCCACTCCGGGCCAACGTCCTGACTTTC. It is translated as CASSQDPQPLRANVLTF.